This TCR beta chain was identified during a study of T cell responses to AZD1222 COVID-19 vaccine. This CDR3 spans 13 amino acids. The V end was cut by 7 bases, the J end by 6 bases, with 16 bases between. Germline V gene lookup returns CDR1 LNHDA and CDR2 SQIVND (reference sequence). Study findings and constraints: Nearly half of spike-specific TCRs reportedly go after variant regions that carry no mutations.

The protocol was immunoSEQ multiplex PCR, while the TCRdb copy is restricted to in-frame clones and leaves out a portion. Seen here are 100,000 to 150,000 clones, 88% observed once, and the top ten hold 7.6%. To note about this clone: Its target is not known.

The chain couples TRBV19 to TRBJ2-7; no definite D call. This sample comprised peripheral blood, obtained on day 0 of AZD1222 vaccination. The source is an adult in good health. CDR3 sequence reads: CASKSPIMGEQYF. CDR3 bases: TGTGCCAGTAAAAGTCCTATCATGGGCGAGCAGTACTTC.